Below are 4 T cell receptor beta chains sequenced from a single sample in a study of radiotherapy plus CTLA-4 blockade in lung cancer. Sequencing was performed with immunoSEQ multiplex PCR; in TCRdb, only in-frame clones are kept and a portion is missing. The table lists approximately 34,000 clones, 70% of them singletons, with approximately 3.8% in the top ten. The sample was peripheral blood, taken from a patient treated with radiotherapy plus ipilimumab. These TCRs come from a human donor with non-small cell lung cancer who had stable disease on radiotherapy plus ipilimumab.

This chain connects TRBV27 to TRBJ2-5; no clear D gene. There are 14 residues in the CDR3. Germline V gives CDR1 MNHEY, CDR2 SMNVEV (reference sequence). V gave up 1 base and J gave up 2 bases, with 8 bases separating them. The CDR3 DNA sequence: TGTGCCAGCAGTTTATTCGTTTCGCAAGAGACCCAGTACTTC. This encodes CASSLFVSQETQYF.

The CDR3 nucleotides read TGCGCCAGCAGCTCACAGGGCCACACCGGGGAGCTGTTTTTT. Its translation: CASSSQGHTGELFF. The chain combines TRBV5-1 with TRBJ2-2; D might be TRBD1 (6 bases). Germline lookup yields CDR1 SGHRS and CDR2 YFSETQ. V lost 3 bases, J lost 3 bases, and 9 bases lay in between. CDR3 length equals 14 residues. The complete variable domain, with remaining parts taken from reference TRBV5-1 and TRBJ2-2, reads KAGVTQTPRYLIKTRGQQVTLSCSPISGHRSVSWYQQTPGQGLQFLFEYFSETQRNKGNFPGRFSGRQFSNSRSEMNVSTLELGDSALYLCASSSQGHTGELFFGEGSRLTVL.

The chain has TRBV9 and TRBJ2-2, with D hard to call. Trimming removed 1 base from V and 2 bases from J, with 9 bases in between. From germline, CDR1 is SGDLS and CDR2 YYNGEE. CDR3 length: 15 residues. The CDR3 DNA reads TGTGCCAGCAGCGTAAGGGATCAAAACACCGGGGAGCTGTTTTTT. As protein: CASSVRDQNTGELFF.

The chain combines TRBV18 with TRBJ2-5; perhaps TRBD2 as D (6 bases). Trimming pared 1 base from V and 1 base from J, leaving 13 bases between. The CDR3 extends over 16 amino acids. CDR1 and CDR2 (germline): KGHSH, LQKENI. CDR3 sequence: CASSPLASAIQETQYF. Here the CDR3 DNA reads TGTGCCAGCTCACCACTGGCTAGCGCGATCCAAGAGACCCAGTACTTC.